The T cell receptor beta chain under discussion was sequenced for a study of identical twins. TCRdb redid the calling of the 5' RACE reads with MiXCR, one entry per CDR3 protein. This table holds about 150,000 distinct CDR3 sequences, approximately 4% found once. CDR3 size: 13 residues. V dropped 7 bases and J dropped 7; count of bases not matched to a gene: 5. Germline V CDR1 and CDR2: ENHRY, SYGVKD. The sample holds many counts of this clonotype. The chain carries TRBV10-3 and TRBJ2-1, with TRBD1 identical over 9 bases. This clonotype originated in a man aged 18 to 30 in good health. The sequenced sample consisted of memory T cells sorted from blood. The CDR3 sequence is CAITQTGGNEQFF. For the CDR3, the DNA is TGTGCCATCACCCAGACAGGGGGGAATGAGCAGTTCTTC.